This is a list of T cell receptor beta chains from one sample in a study of T cells in Graves' hyperthyroidism and ophthalmopathy. TCRdb re-called the multiplex PCR reads with MiXCR, one entry per CDR3 protein. This sample has about 480,000 distinct CDR3 sequences; approximately 15% occur once, and the top ten carry around a sixth. Specimen: blood. The receptors were sampled from a woman between 18 and 29 years old with Graves' hyperthyroidism. The CDR3 runs from the conserved cysteine through the conserved F or W. The D gene is left open where the match is weak. Clone size is stated in some rows and not others, as once, few, many or a class when expanded.

clone_size | j_call | d_call | v_call | cdr3_nt | cdr3_aa
few | TRBJ2-7 | TRBD1 | TRBV10-3 | TGTGCCATCAGCGACGTGCAGGGGGCCTACGAGCAGTACTTC | CAISDVQGAYEQYF
- | TRBJ2-2 | TRBD2 | TRBV19 | TGTGCCACCCAGCGGGAGAGTCGAACCGGGGAGCTGTTTTTT | CATQRESRTGELFF
many | TRBJ1-1 | - | TRBV7-8 | TGTGCCAGTAGGGCGGGTTTGAACACTGAAGCTTTCTTT | CASRAGLNTEAFF
many | TRBJ2-1 | - | TRBV10-3 | TGTGCCATCAGTGAGTCGAGTGAGCAGTTCTTC | CAISESSEQFF
- | TRBJ1-4 | TRBD1 | TRBV7-9 | TGTGCCAGCAGCACAAGGACAGGTACAACTAATGAAAAACTGTTTTTT | CASSTRTGTTNEKLFF
- | TRBJ1-2 | - | TRBV4-1 | TGCGCCAGCAGCCAATTTCTCCTTTTCCGGGACCTGAGCGGCTACACCTTC | CASSQFLLFRDLSGYTF
- | TRBJ2-1 | TRBD2 | TRBV7-7 | TGTGCTAGCAGCTTAGAGGCCGCCGGACTAGCGGGAGGGATTGAGCAGTTCTTC | CASSLEAAGLAGGIEQFF
many | TRBJ2-7 | TRBD1 | TRBV18 | TGTGCCAGCTCTCTAGAGGACAGGCTAGTCTACGAGCAGTACTTC | CASSLEDRLVYEQYF
many | TRBJ1-1 | - | TRBV5-1 | TGCGCCAGCAGGGACGTTTCGCAGGGTAGCACTGAAGCTTTCTTT | CASRDVSQGSTEAFF
few | TRBJ2-7 | - | TRBV11-3 | TGTGCCAGCACCCTGGGGGCCAGCTCCTACGAGCAGTACTTC | CASTLGASSYEQYF
- | TRBJ2-5 | - | TRBV5-1 | TGCGCCAGCAGCTTGAGGGACCTAGAGACCCAGTACTTC | CASSLRDLETQYF
many | TRBJ2-2 | - | TRBV6-1 | TGTGCCAGCAGCCTTGTCACCGGGGAGCTGTTTTTT | CASSLVTGELFF
many | TRBJ2-5 | - | TRBV6-1 | TGTGCCAGCAGTTCCCACTGGCGAGAGACCCAGTACTTC | CASSSHWRETQYF
- | TRBJ2-5 | - | TRBV7-7 | TGTGCCAGCAGCCGTAGTGGTCCCACCCCCCAAGAGACCCAGTACTTC | CASSRSGPTPQETQYF
many | TRBJ1-2 | TRBD1 | TRBV30 | TGTGCCTGGAGTACCGGACAGGTTTTTAACTATGGCTACACCTTC | CAWSTGQVFNYGYTF
many | TRBJ2-7 | TRBD2 | TRBV25-1 | TGTGCCAGCAGTGTAGCGGGAGTCTACGAGCAGTACTTC | CASSVAGVYEQYF
many | TRBJ1-5 | - | TRBV19 | TGTGCCAGTAGTATAGGTTTCGGGGGATATAGCAATCAGCCCCAGCATTTT | CASSIGFGGYSNQPQHF
many | TRBJ2-1 | TRBD1 | TRBV27 | TGTGCCAGCAGGGGACAGGGCTACAATGAGCAGTTCTTC | CASRGQGYNEQFF
few | TRBJ2-3 | - | TRBV7-8 | TGTGCCAGCAGCTTAGTGGGGAGCGTGACAGATACGCAGTATTTT | CASSLVGSVTDTQYF
many | TRBJ2-3 | TRBD1 | TRBV12-3/TRBV12-4 | TGTGCCAGCAGTTTTCCCGACCTGACAGGGGGCCCAGATACGCAGTATTTT | CASSFPDLTGGPDTQYF
many | TRBJ1-3 | - | TRBV5-1 | TGCGCCAGCAGCACCGGACGTGGAAACACCATATATTTT | CASSTGRGNTIYF
many | TRBJ2-1 | - | TRBV7-9 | TGTGCCAGCAGTTCTCCTCGAGGCCTGGAGGTCCCTCACAATGAGCAGTTCTTC | CASSSPRGLEVPHNEQFF
- | TRBJ2-3 | TRBD2 | TRBV19 | TGTGCCACCCTAGCCCGCGGGAGTCGCGCAGATACGCAGTATTTT | CATLARGSRADTQYF
- | TRBJ2-3 | TRBD1 | TRBV11-2 | TGTGCCAGCAGCCCGATAACAGGGGGTGGAGATACGCAGTATTTT | CASSPITGGGDTQYF
few | TRBJ2-2 | - | TRBV5-1 | TGCGCCAGCAGCCCCCCCCCGGATAACACCGGGGAGCTGTTTTTT | CASSPPPDNTGELFF
few | TRBJ2-5 | - | TRBV4-1 | TGCGCCAGCAGCCAAGCCCTAGGGGGAGAGACCCAGTACTTC | CASSQALGGETQYF
many | TRBJ2-1 | TRBD2 | TRBV29-1 | TGCAGCGTAGCCCATGCGGGAGGGCCCTACAATGAGCAGTTCTTC | CSVAHAGGPYNEQFF
- | TRBJ1-1 | TRBD1 | TRBV5-1 | TGCGCCAGCAGCTTCAAACAGGGGGCGATTGACACTGAAGCTTTCTTT | CASSFKQGAIDTEAFF
- | TRBJ2-1 | TRBD2 | TRBV15 | TGTGCCACCAGCAAGGGACTAGCGGAGGGTGTTCTACTGTTCTTC | CATSKGLAEGVLLFF
many | TRBJ2-1 | TRBD2 | TRBV11-3 | TGTGCCAGCAGCAAGGTGGCGGGAGTCTACAATGAGCAGTTCTTC | CASSKVAGVYNEQFF
many | TRBJ1-1 | - | TRBV11-3 | TGTGCCAGCAGCAATGTGGGGATCACTGAAGCTTTCTTT | CASSNVGITEAFF
- | TRBJ2-7 | - | TRBV20-1 | TGCAGTGCTAGGCGTGTTCCCTACGAGCAGTACTTC | CSARRVPYEQYF
- | TRBJ1-6 | TRBD1 | TRBV6-5 | TGTGCCAGCAGTTACCCGGGACAGGGGGTTTCACCCCTCCACTTT | CASSYPGQGVSPLHF
many | TRBJ2-7 | - | TRBV29-1 | TGCAGCGTTGTGACAGGTACCCGGGGGTACGAGCAGTACTTC | CSVVTGTRGYEQYF
many | TRBJ2-5 | - | TRBV19 | TGTGCCAGTAGCGTACACCAGGTTGAGGACGAGACCCAGTACTTC | CASSVHQVEDETQYF
- | TRBJ1-3 | - | TRBV15 | TGTGCCACCAGCAGAGATCTGGGTTCTGGAAACACCATATATTTT | CATSRDLGSGNTIYF
few | TRBJ1-2 | - | TRBV19 | TGTGCCAGTAGCCTACAATCGGCGGGAAACTATGGCTACACCTTC | CASSLQSAGNYGYTF
many | TRBJ1-1 | - | TRBV3-1 | TGTGCCAGCAGCCAAGAGGGACGGTTGAACACTGAAGCTTTCTTT | CASSQEGRLNTEAFF
- | TRBJ2-1 | TRBD1 | TRBV12-3/TRBV12-4 | TGTGCCAGCAGTCTATCCGGGACAGGGGGCGCCCTCAATGAGCAGTTCTTC | CASSLSGTGGALNEQFF
many | TRBJ2-2 | TRBD2 | TRBV4-1 | TGCGCCAGCAGCCAAGCTGGACTAGCCCCGAACACCGGGGAGCTGTTTTTT | CASSQAGLAPNTGELFF
many | TRBJ2-5 | - | TRBV30 | TGTGCCTGGAGTGTAATCCCCAGGGGGGGGGAGACCCAGTACTTC | CAWSVIPRGGETQYF
- | TRBJ2-1 | - | TRBV19 | TGTGCCAGTAATACCTATCTGGGGAACAATGAGCAGTTCTTC | CASNTYLGNNEQFF
many | TRBJ1-5 | - | TRBV2 | TGTGCCAGCAGTAATACAGGGAAAAGGGAGCCCCAGCATTTT | CASSNTGKREPQHF
- | TRBJ2-1 | - | TRBV24-1 | TGTGCCACCAGTGATTTAATTACGCATGAGCAGTTCTTC | CATSDLITHEQFF
many | TRBJ2-1 | - | TRBV7-3 | TGTGCCAGCAGCTTACGAGTCCCCAATGAGCAGTTCTTC | CASSLRVPNEQFF
few | TRBJ2-6 | - | TRBV19 | TGTGCCAGTAGGGTCGGGGACTCTGGGGCCAACGTCCTGACTTTC | CASRVGDSGANVLTF
few | TRBJ2-6 | - | TRBV3-1 | TGTGCCAGCAGCCAAAGACTGGGCTCTGGGGCCAACGTCCTGACTTTC | CASSQRLGSGANVLTF
many | TRBJ1-2 | TRBD1 | TRBV24-1 | TGTGCCACCAGTGATCCTGGACAGGGTGGAGGCTACACCTTC | CATSDPGQGGGYTF
many | TRBJ1-5 | TRBD1 | TRBV10-3 | TGTGCCATCAGTGAATCAGGGGGCGCGATGAATCAGCCCCAGCATTTT | CAISESGGAMNQPQHF
- | TRBJ1-1 | - | TRBV19 | TGTGCCAGTAGTGCAATCTTCAGGGAGAACACTGAAGCTTTCTTT | CASSAIFRENTEAFF
- | TRBJ2-6 | - | TRBV6-1 | TGTGCCAGCAGTACACAGAGCTCTGGGGCCAACGTCCTGACTTTC | CASSTQSSGANVLTF
- | TRBJ2-1 | - | TRBV4-1 | TGCGCCAGCAGCCAGGCAGGATCCCACAATGAGCAGTTCTTC | CASSQAGSHNEQFF
many | TRBJ2-3 | - | TRBV3-1 | TGTGCCAGCAGCCACGGGGAGCGGACTTACACAGATACGCAGTATTTT | CASSHGERTYTDTQYF
few | TRBJ1-1 | TRBD1 | TRBV30 | TGTGCCTGGGCACTTATAGGGGACAGGGGGCCGTACACTGAAGCTTTCTTT | CAWALIGDRGPYTEAFF
many | TRBJ1-1 | - | TRBV19 | TGTGCCAGTAGTGGAAGGACTAGCGGGAACACTGAAGCTTTCTTT | CASSGRTSGNTEAFF
- | TRBJ1-2 | - | TRBV9 | TGTGCCAGCAGCCTTACGGGGTTGGACGGCTACACCTTC | CASSLTGLDGYTF